The 26 T cell receptor beta chains reported below all come from one sample, sequenced in a study of CD8 T cells in ankylosing spondylitis. Findings of the study overall: Characteristic, it appeared, of ankylosing spondylitis blood was a TCR beta motif of several highly homologous variants.

One entry per CDR3 protein results from TCRdb running MiXCR on the 5' RACE reads. The data show roughly 700,000 distinct CDR3 sequences, around 19% seen once. No cognate antigen is known for these TCRs. The source material was blood, either unsorted or a sorted T cell fraction (not recorded which). Every receptor here comes from a male donor with ankylosing spondylitis.

This clonotype was seen at least ten times. The rearrangement joins TRBV12-3 or TRBV12-4 to TRBJ2-1, with a weak D call TRBD2 (6 bases). The V gene lost 3 bases and the J gene lost 5 bases, with 14 bases spanning the gap. The CDR3 is 15 amino acids. The CDR3 protein is CASSFEERVDNEQFF. In nucleotides, the CDR3 is TGTGCCAGCAGTTTTGAGGAGCGGGTGGACAATGAGCAGTTCTTC.

The chain carries TRBV10-3 and TRBJ2-7; D gene unclear. Germline V gene data show CDR1 as ENHRY and CDR2 as SYGVKD. V dropped 0 bases and J dropped 3 bases, with 9 bases sitting between them. CDR3 size: 14 residues. The CDR3 DNA is TGTGCCATCAGTGAGTCTTCCCTTGACTACGAGCAGTACTTC. As protein: CAISESSLDYEQYF.

This chain joins TRBV5-1 and TRBJ2-3; D not certain. Trimming cost V 3 bases and J 5 bases, with 4 bases left between them. The CDR3 contains 11 residues. The germline V gene has CDR1 SGHRS and CDR2 YFSETQ. This chain's CDR3 is CASSYEDTQYF. The CDR3 region has the DNA TGCGCCAGCAGCTACGAAGATACGCAGTATTTT.

This clonotype appeared a few times. This rearrangement joins TRBV9 to TRBJ2-1, with 10 bases lining up with TRBD2. In germline, CDR1 is SGDLS, CDR2 YYNGEE. This CDR3 contains 18 residues. With V trimmed by 0 bases and J by 6 bases, 12 bases remained unmatched. CDR3 residues: CASSVVGDGSSGSNEQFF. In nucleotides, the CDR3 is TGTGCCAGCAGCGTAGTTGGGGATGGGTCTAGCGGGAGCAATGAGCAGTTCTTC.

This clonotype was recorded a few times. V is TRBV6-1 and J is TRBJ1-5, with 10 bases that match TRBD1. J gave up 7 bases and V 5 bases, and 5 bases lay outside the gene matches. CDR3 length: 14 amino acids. Germline-derived CDR1 and CDR2 are MNHNS and SASEGT. CDR3 residues: CASSLTGGVQPQHF. The CDR3, as DNA: TGTGCCAGCAGTCTGACAGGGGGCGTACAGCCCCAGCATTTT.

This clonotype was seen a few times. The chain combines TRBV12-3 or TRBV12-4 with TRBJ2-5; D unresolved. This CDR3 is 13 amino acids long. Trimming removed 4 bases from V and 5 bases from J, with 11 bases in between. The CDR3 protein is CASSSIPPETQYF. DNA for the CDR3: TGTGCCAGCAGTTCTATTCCCCCGGAGACCCAGTACTTC.

This rearrangement joins TRBV6-2 or TRBV6-3 to TRBJ2-6; no reliable D call. The V and J ends lost 5 bases and 0 bases respectively, with 8 bases between them. The CDR3 covers 15 residues. CDR1 and CDR2 from the germline V gene are MNHEY and SVGEGT. This chain's CDR3 is CASSHPGSGANVLTF. The CDR3 nucleotides read TGTGCCAGCAGTCATCCGGGCTCTGGGGCCAACGTCCTGACTTTC.

This clonotype was found once. The chain combines TRBV7-9 with TRBJ1-4; TRBD1 agrees at 8 bases. The germline V gene encodes CDR1 SEHNR and CDR2 FQNEAQ (reference sequence). V lost 5 bases to trimming and J lost 8 bases; unmatched junction nucleotides: 10. This CDR3 has 15 residues. The CDR3 DNA is TGTGCCAGCAGCCTAACTCAGGGGGCCAAAGAAAAACTGTTTTTT. Protein product: CASSLTQGAKEKLFF.

The rearrangement joins TRBV7-9 to TRBJ1-4; D might be TRBD1 (6 bases). Germline CDR1 reads SEHNR; CDR2 reads FQNEAQ (reference sequence). Trimming stripped 5 bases from V and 7 bases from J, with 14 bases between. The CDR3 is 14 amino acids. This CDR3 reads CASSTQGRGEKLFF. Written as DNA, the CDR3 is TGTGCCAGCAGCACGCAGGGGAGGGGTGAAAAACTGTTTTTT.

This clonotype came up a few times. This sequence joins TRBV12-3 or TRBV12-4 and TRBJ1-1; D perhaps matches TRBD1 (5 bases). V was clipped by 0 bases and J by 3 bases, with 8 bases between them. The CDR3 has 14 amino acids. This CDR3 reads CASSLAGADTEAFF. CDR3 coding DNA: TGTGCCAGCAGTTTAGCCGGGGCGGACACTGAAGCTTTCTTT.

The rearrangement joins TRBV3-1 to TRBJ1-1; possible D gene TRBD1, 6 bases. Germline CDR1 is LGHDT and CDR2 is YNNKEL (reference sequence). The CDR3 is made up of 16 amino acids. V was pared by 8 bases and J by 1 base, with 20 bases between. CDR3 protein: CASASGTGSGNTEAFF. The CDR3 DNA reads TGTGCCAGCGCGTCAGGAACAGGGTCGGGGAACACTGAAGCTTTCTTT.

The V and J genes are TRBV14 and TRBJ1-4; tentative D call: TRBD1 (5 bases). The germline gives CDR1 SGHDN, CDR2 FVKESK. There are 18 residues in the CDR3. With 1 base removed from V and 10 bases from J, the gap between germline ends came to 25 bases. CDR3: CASSQGVGLSSGGGKLFF. In DNA form, the CDR3 reads TGTGCCAGCAGCCAAGGCGTCGGTTTATCGTCCGGGGGTGGAAAACTGTTTTTT. The full variable domain, rest sourced from reference TRBV14 and TRBJ1-4, is EAGVTQFPSHSVIEKGQTVTLRCDPISGHDNLYWYRRVMGKEIKFLLHFVKESKQDESGMPNNRFLAERTGGTYSTLKVQPAELEDSGVYFCASSQGVGLSSGGGKLFFGSGTQLSVL.

This clonotype was seen more than once but under ten times. V and J are TRBV9 and TRBJ1-5; D is perhaps TRBD1 (6 bases). The CDR3 extends over 14 amino acids. Germline CDR1 and CDR2: SGDLS and YYNGEE. V was cut by 0 bases and J by 8 bases, with 12 bases left in between. The CDR3 nucleotides read TGTGCCAGCAGCGTAGTAACAGGGAGGGAGCCCCAGCATTTT. It yields the protein CASSVVTGREPQHF.

A few counts support this clonotype. The genes are TRBV7-3 and TRBJ2-1, with 11 bases that match TRBD2. The CDR3 sequence is 15 residues long. Germline-derived CDR1 and CDR2 are SGHTA and FQGTGA. V shed 6 bases and J 2 bases; nucleotides not matched to a gene: 3. The CDR3 here is CASRIAGGPYNEQFF. CDR3 sequence (DNA): TGTGCCAGCAGGATAGCGGGAGGGCCCTACAATGAGCAGTTCTTC.

Only a few counts were recorded for this clonotype. V is TRBV12-3 or TRBV12-4 and J is TRBJ1-1, with TRBD1 matching over 8 bases. V was clipped by 3 bases and J by 11 bases; unmatched bases: 8. This CDR3 region has 13 residues. DNA of the CDR3: TGTGCCAGCAGTTTTGGGGGACAGGTCGGCGCTTTCTTT. Translated, it gives CASSFGGQVGAFF.

This clonotype showed up just a few times. The rearrangement links TRBV7-9 to TRBJ2-7; D not resolved. Trimming took 10 bases from V and 0 from J, leaving 10 bases between them. Germline V lookup: CDR1 SEHNR, CDR2 FQNEAQ (reference sequence). There are 12 residues in the CDR3. This chain's CDR3 is CATEPLSYEQYF. In DNA, the CDR3 is TGTGCCACCGAACCCCTCTCCTACGAGCAGTACTTC.

Regarding this clonotype: An end of the junction does not agree with germline; a read error may underlie this. The chain links TRBV27 to TRBJ1-1; D is undetermined. The length of the CDR3 is 8 residues. CDR1 and CDR2 (germline): MNHEY, SMNVEV (reference sequence). The CDR3 DNA reads as TGTGCCATCGAAAAAGTCGTTTTT. Residues: CAIEKVVF.

In its sample, this clonotype was seen a few times. The chain combines TRBV12-3 or TRBV12-4 with TRBJ2-4; D unclear. V was cut by 3 bases and J by 3 bases, with 15 bases left in between. The CDR3 contains 16 residues. The CDR3 loop reads CASSLSAEHYKNIQYF. The CDR3 nucleotides read TGTGCCAGCAGTTTGTCGGCCGAGCACTACAAAAACATTCAGTACTTC.

Only a few counts were recorded for this clonotype. CDR3: CASSPRLAGASDTQYF. Here the CDR3 DNA reads TGTGCCAGCAGCCCGAGACTAGCGGGAGCCTCAGATACGCAGTATTTT. V gene TRBV14 combines with J gene TRBJ2-3; 12 nucleotides align to TRBD2. With 4 bases clipped from V and 4 bases from J, the junction kept 6 bases outside the gene matches. Germline CDR1 is SGHDN and CDR2 is FVKESK. The CDR3 totals 16 residues.

The chain uses TRBV7-2 and TRBJ2-3; D is unclear. The V end was cut by 5 bases, the J end by 2 bases, with 11 bases between. CDR1 and CDR2 (germline): SGHTA, FQGNSA. The CDR3 is 14 amino acids. CDR3 sequence (DNA): TGTGCCAGCAGCCCACAGTTGTTCACAGATACGCAGTATTTT. This sequence encodes CASSPQLFTDTQYF.

This rearrangement joins TRBV2 to TRBJ1-1; 7 positions agree with TRBD1. Germline CDR1 and CDR2: SNHLY and FYNNEI. The CDR3 sequence is 14 residues long. V lost 7 bases and J lost 6; bases outside the gene matches: 11. CDR3 coding DNA: TGTGCCAGCACCGAACCCTCACAGGGGCCTGAAGCTTTCTTT. This encodes CASTEPSQGPEAFF. The full variable domain, in which reference TRBV2 and TRBJ1-1 provide the parts outside the CDR3, is EPEVTQTPSHQVTQMGQEVILRCVPISNHLYFYWYRQILGQKVEFLVSFYNNEISEKSEIFDDQFSVERPDGSNFTLKIRSTKLEDSAMYFCASTEPSQGPEAFFGQGTRLTVV.

This clonotype was detected only a few times. J is TRBJ2-7 and V is TRBV7-2; TRBD2 agrees at 8 bases. V was clipped by 4 bases and J by 9 bases; unmatched bases: 5. Germline CDR1 SGHTA, CDR2 FQGNSA. The CDR3 is 12 amino acids. The CDR3 DNA is TGTGCCAGCAGCTCCGTGCGGGGGGTGCAGTACTTC. It encodes CASSSVRGVQYF.

This clonotype was counted between two and nine times. The chain employs TRBV20-1 and TRBJ1-1, with 9 bases matching TRBD1. The CDR3 extends over 13 amino acids. V gave up 1 base and J gave up 5 bases; unmatched junction bases: 2. CDR1 and CDR2 (germline): DFQATT, SNEGSKA (reference sequence). The CDR3 DNA reads as TGCAGTGCTAGAGGGGACAGGGAAACTGAAGCTTTCTTT. It specifies CSARGDRETEAFF.

This clonotype has more than one count but fewer than ten. The V and J genes are TRBV10-3 and TRBJ2-7; 7 bases map to TRBD1. The germline gives CDR1 ENHRY, CDR2 SYGVKD. V trimming: 5 bases; J trimming: 1 base; junction bases outside the gene matches: 5. There are 14 residues in the CDR3. Here the CDR3 reads CAISWGTDSYEQYF. In nucleotides, the CDR3 is TGTGCCATCAGTTGGGGGACAGATTCCTACGAGCAGTACTTC.

The CDR3 loop is CASSLAGAGAIYNEQFF. CDR3 DNA sequence: TGTGCCAGCAGCTTAGCGGGCGCAGGGGCTATTTACAATGAGCAGTTCTTC. The genes are TRBV7-6 and TRBJ2-1, with a tentative D call TRBD1 (6 bases). Germline CDR1 SGHVS, CDR2 FNYEAQ. Trimming took 0 bases from V and 4 from J, leaving 16 bases between them. The CDR3 sequence is 17 residues long.

This clonotype was seen only a few times. This sequence joins TRBV4-1 and TRBJ1-5, with D uncertain. Trimming pared 0 bases from V and 5 bases from J, leaving 14 bases between. This CDR3 has 16 amino acids. The germline V gene encodes CDR1 MGHRA and CDR2 YSYEKL. The CDR3 bases are TGCGCCAGCAGCCAAGAAGACCTCACGGTAGATCAGCCCCAGCATTTT. It specifies CASSQEDLTVDQPQHF.